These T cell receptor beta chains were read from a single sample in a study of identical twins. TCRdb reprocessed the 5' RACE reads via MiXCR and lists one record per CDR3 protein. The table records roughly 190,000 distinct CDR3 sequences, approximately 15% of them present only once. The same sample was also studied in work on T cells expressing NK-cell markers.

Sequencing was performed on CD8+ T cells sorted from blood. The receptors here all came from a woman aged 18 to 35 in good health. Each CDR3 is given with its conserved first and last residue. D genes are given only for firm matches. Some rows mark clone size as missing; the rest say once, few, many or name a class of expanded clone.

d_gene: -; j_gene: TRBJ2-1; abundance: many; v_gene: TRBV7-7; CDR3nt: TGTGCCAGCAGCTTAAATGAAGGTTCGGGAGTTGAGCAGTTCTTC; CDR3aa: CASSLNEGSGVEQFF
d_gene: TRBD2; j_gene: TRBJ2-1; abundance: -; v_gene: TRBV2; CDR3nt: TGTGCCAGCAGTGAAGCAGGGCTAGCGGGGAGGGATGAGCAGTTCTTC; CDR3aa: CASSEAGLAGRDEQFF
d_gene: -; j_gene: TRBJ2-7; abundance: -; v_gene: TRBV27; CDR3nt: TGTGCCAGCAGTGGAACCGGGACCGCATCCGAGCAGTACTTC; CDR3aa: CASSGTGTASEQYF
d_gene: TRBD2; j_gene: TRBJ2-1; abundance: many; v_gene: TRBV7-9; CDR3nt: TGTGCCAGCAGCCCTACTAGCGGGGGGCGCTCCTACAATGAGCAGTTCTTC; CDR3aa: CASSPTSGGRSYNEQFF
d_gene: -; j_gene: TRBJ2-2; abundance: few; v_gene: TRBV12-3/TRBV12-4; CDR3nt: TGTGCCAGCAGCCCCACCCACGGGGTATACACCGGGGAGCTGTTTTTT; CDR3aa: CASSPTHGVYTGELFF
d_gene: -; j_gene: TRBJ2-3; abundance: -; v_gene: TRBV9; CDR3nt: TGTGCCAGCTGCGTATCTGGGTCCACAGATACGCAGTATTTT; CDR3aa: CASCVSGSTDTQYF
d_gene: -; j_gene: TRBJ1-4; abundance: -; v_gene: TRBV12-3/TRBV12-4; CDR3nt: TGTGCCAGCAGAGGCCCTAGGGGGAACGAAAAACTGTTTTTT; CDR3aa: CASRGPRGNEKLFF
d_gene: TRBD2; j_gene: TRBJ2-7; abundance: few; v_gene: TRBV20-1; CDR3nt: TGCAGTGCCATCTTTCCCGGGGGGAGCTCCTACGAGCAGTACTTC; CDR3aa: CSAIFPGGSSYEQYF
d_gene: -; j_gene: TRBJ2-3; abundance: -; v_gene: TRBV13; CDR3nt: TGTGCCAGCAGCGGGGGGGGGCAGGATACGCAGTATTTT; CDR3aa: CASSGGGQDTQYF
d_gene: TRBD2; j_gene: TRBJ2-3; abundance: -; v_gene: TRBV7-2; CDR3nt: TGTGCCAGCAGCTCCTCTGCAGCGGGGCGACCAGATACGCAGTATTTT; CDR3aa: CASSSSAAGRPDTQYF
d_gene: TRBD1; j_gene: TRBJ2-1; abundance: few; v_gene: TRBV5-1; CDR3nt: TGCGCCAGCAGCCAAACCGGACAGGTGACCTACAATGAGCAGTTCTTC; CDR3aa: CASSQTGQVTYNEQFF
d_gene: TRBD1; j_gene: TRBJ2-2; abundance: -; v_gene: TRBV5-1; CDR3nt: TGCGCCAGCAGCTTGGGGACAGGTACCACCGGGGAGCTGTTTTTT; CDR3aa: CASSLGTGTTGELFF
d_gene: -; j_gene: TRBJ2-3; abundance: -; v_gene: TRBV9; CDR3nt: TGTGCCAGCAGCCCGTCCGGTGGGCCCAATACGCAGTATTTT; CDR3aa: CASSPSGGPNTQYF
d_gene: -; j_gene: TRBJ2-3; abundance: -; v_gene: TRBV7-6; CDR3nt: TGTGCCAGCAGCTCCAAGCAGGGGCCGAGCACAGATACGCAGTATTTT; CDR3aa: CASSSKQGPSTDTQYF
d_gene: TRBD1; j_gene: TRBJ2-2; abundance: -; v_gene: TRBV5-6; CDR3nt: TGTGCCAGCAGCTACGGGACAGGGGAAACCGGGGAGCTGTTTTTT; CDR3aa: CASSYGTGETGELFF